This passage covers 26 T cell receptor beta chains from one sample sequenced in a study of T cells in Graves' hyperthyroidism and ophthalmopathy. What was amplified from RNA transcripts were TCR beta CDR3 regions. In the first-round RT-PCR of the TCR CDR3, the HTBI primer set was used. TCRdb reanalysed the multiplex PCR reads using MiXCR and keeps one entry per CDR3 protein. The sample yields about 210,000 distinct CDR3 sequences, 17% seen once. The sequenced sample consisted of blood. Receptors were obtained from a man aged 50 to 59 with Graves' hyperthyroidism.

This clonotype was seen many times. The rearrangement links TRBV2 to TRBJ2-3, with D possibly TRBD2 on 6 matching bases. The CDR3 consists of 13 residues. The ends were cut back, 5 bases at V and 2 bases at J, with 8 bases in the middle. Germline V gives CDR1 SNHLY, CDR2 FYNNEI. As DNA, the CDR3 is TGTGCCAGCAGTAGGGACTTCACAGATACGCAGTATTTT. Translating gives CASSRDFTDTQYF.

The gene calls are TRBV6-4 and TRBJ1-2; tentatively, D is TRBD1 (6 bases). The CDR3 spans 14 residues. V was pared by 4 bases and J by 4 bases, with 13 bases between. Per germline, CDR1 MRHNA and CDR2 SNTAGT. The chain's CDR3 is CASSGVGRGYGYTF. Written as DNA, the CDR3 is TGTGCCAGCAGTGGCGTCGGCAGGGGCTATGGCTACACCTTC.

In its sample, this clonotype was seen many times. The chain joins TRBV7-9 to TRBJ2-7; TRBD2 might be the D (5 bases). CDR3 length: 15 amino acids. The germline CDR1 and CDR2 sequences are SEHNR and FQNEAQ (reference sequence). The germline V and J ends were trimmed by 5 bases and 2 bases, with 16 bases remaining between them. The CDR3 sequence is CASSQSGRVTYEQYF. For the CDR3, the DNA is TGTGCCAGCAGCCAGTCCGGGCGGGTGACCTACGAGCAGTACTTC.

This clonotype has a handful of counts. The genes are TRBV11-2 and TRBJ1-3; no definite D call. Germline V lookup: CDR1 SGHAT, CDR2 FQNNGV. V was shortened by 4 bases and J by 0 bases, with 13 bases between the two germline ends. The CDR3 covers 16 residues. The CDR3 DNA sequence: TGTGCCAGCAGCTCCCTGTTGGGCCCCTCTGGAAACACCATATATTTT. Protein: CASSSLLGPSGNTIYF.

The chain combines TRBV18 with TRBJ1-6, with D perhaps matching TRBD1 (5 bases). V lost 6 bases and J lost 7, with 16 bases in between. This CDR3 region has 15 residues. Germline V lookup: CDR1 KGHSH, CDR2 LQKENI. The CDR3 loop is CASSDGDGGNSPLHF. The CDR3 bases are TGTGCCAGCTCTGACGGGGATGGGGGAAATTCACCCCTCCACTTT.

The table lists this clonotype with a few counts. The CDR3 sequence: CASSVAVTSYEQYF. CDR3 sequence (DNA): TGTGCCAGTAGTGTGGCAGTCACCTCCTACGAGCAGTACTTC. The genes are TRBV19 and TRBJ2-7; D is ambiguous. The CDR3 totals 14 residues. Trimming removed 5 bases from V and 0 bases from J, with 11 bases in between. CDR1 is LNHDA, CDR2 SQIVND, per germline (reference sequence).

This clonotype was counted between two and nine times. The chain couples TRBV3-1 to TRBJ2-2, with 8 bases matching TRBD1. V trimming: 4 bases; J trimming: 0 bases; junction bases outside the gene matches: 4. Looked up from germline, CDR1 is LGHDT and CDR2 is YNNKEL (reference sequence). The CDR3 runs 16 residues. CDR3 DNA sequence: TGTGCCAGCAGCCCTGTGGACAGGGCGAACACCGGGGAGCTGTTTTTT. This encodes CASSPVDRANTGELFF.

This clonotype showed up many times. The chain joins TRBV3-1 to TRBJ2-1; possibly TRBD1 or TRBD2 for D (6 bases each). The V and J ends lost 1 base and 12 bases respectively, with 19 bases between them. The CDR3 has 15 amino acids. From germline, CDR1 is LGHDT and CDR2 YNNKEL (reference sequence). The CDR3 sequence: CASSQGLRGAWRQFF. The CDR3 DNA is TGTGCCAGCAGCCAAGGGTTAAGGGGGGCCTGGCGGCAGTTCTTC.

This clonotype was observed a few times. This sequence joins TRBV4-3 and TRBJ2-7; TRBD2 matches at 13 bases. Germline values: CDR1 LGHNA, CDR2 YSLEER. The CDR3 totals 16 residues. Germline trimming cut 4 bases from V and 2 bases from J; bases unmatched to any gene: 5. The CDR3 sequence: CASSLTSGRAPYEQYF. The CDR3 DNA follows: TGCGCCAGCAGCCTCACTAGCGGGAGGGCCCCCTACGAGCAGTACTTC.

This clonotype has ten or more counts. The V and J genes are TRBV3-1 and TRBJ1-2; 7 nucleotides align to TRBD1. CDR1 LGHDT and CDR2 YNNKEL come from the germline V gene (reference sequence). With 0 bases clipped from V and 6 bases from J, the junction kept 7 bases outside the gene matches. The CDR3 is 15 residues long. CDR3 amino acids: CASSQDLTGAHGYTF. The CDR3 coding sequence is TGTGCCAGCAGCCAAGATCTTACAGGGGCCCATGGCTACACCTTC.

The chain couples TRBV7-6 to TRBJ2-2, with D possibly TRBD2 on 6 matching bases. Trimming cost V 1 base and J 1 base, with 10 bases left between them. Germline CDR1 SGHVS, CDR2 FNYEAQ. The CDR3 is 16 residues long. CDR3 sequence: CASSLVASVNTGELFF. CDR3 nucleotide sequence: TGTGCCAGCAGCTTAGTCGCTAGCGTGAACACCGGGGAGCTGTTTTTT.

This clonotype has ten or more counts. The chain employs TRBV28 and TRBJ2-1; 8 bases map to TRBD1. The V segment lost 8 bases and the J segment 8 bases; nucleotides outside the gene matches: 11. The CDR3 is 14 amino acids. Germline CDR1 reads MDHEN; CDR2 reads SYDVKM. The chain's CDR3 is CASQRQGLSDEQFF. The CDR3 coding sequence is TGTGCCAGCCAGAGACAGGGGCTTAGCGATGAGCAGTTCTTC. Full variable domain (remainder filled in from reference TRBV28 and TRBJ2-1): DVKVTQSSRYLVKRTGEKVFLECVQDMDHENMFWYRQDPGLGLRLIYFSYDVKMKEKGDIPEGYSVSREKKERFSLILESASTNQTSMYLCASQRQGLSDEQFFGPGTRLTVL.

This clonotype has a count of ten or more. CDR3 protein: CASSPRGQGSYNEQFF. CDR3 in DNA: TGTGCCAGCAGCCCAAGAGGACAGGGCTCCTACAATGAGCAGTTCTTC. The chain links TRBV7-2 to TRBJ2-1; 8 bases are shared with TRBD1. Germline CDR1 SGHTA, CDR2 FQGNSA. This CDR3 is built from 16 residues. V shed 5 bases and J 0 bases; nucleotides not matched to a gene: 6.

This clonotype was counted many times. V usage is TRBV6-1 and J usage is TRBJ1-1; D gene uncertain. The CDR3 is made up of 14 amino acids. CDR1 is MNHNS and CDR2 is SASEGT in the germline V gene. The V end lost 5 bases, the J end lost 0 bases, and 10 bases lay between the germline ends. The CDR3: CASSIHSLNTEAFF. The CDR3 bases are TGTGCCAGCAGTATCCACAGCCTGAACACTGAAGCTTTCTTT.

In this sample, this clonotype turned up a few times. This chain uses TRBV11-3 with TRBJ2-1; D might be TRBD1 (6 bases). The CDR3 spans 15 residues. V lost 5 bases to trimming and J lost 9 bases, with 20 bases between them. Germline CDR1 is SGHNT and CDR2 is YENEEA. The CDR3 protein is CASSLGQLRAREQFF. CDR3 coding DNA: TGTGCCAGCAGCCTCGGACAGCTACGTGCTCGTGAGCAGTTCTTC. Supplemented by reference TRBV11-3 and TRBJ2-1, the full variable domain reads EAGVVQSPRYKIIEKKQPVAFWCNPISGHNTLYWYLQNLGQGPELLIRYENEEAVDDSQLPKDRFSAERLKGVDSTLKIQPAELGDSAVYLCASSLGQLRAREQFFGPGTRLTVL.

CDR3 coding DNA: TGTGCCAGCAGTTTCGGGAGACTCCTAAATTACAATGAGCAGTTCTTC. As protein: CASSFGRLLNYNEQFF. The J gene is TRBJ2-1, the V gene TRBV28; D perhaps matches TRBD2 (6 bases). Deletions cut 3 bases from V and 4 bases from J, with 16 bases between. The CDR3 covers 16 residues. Per the germline V gene, CDR1 is MDHEN and CDR2 is SYDVKM.

As to this clonotype: One end of the junction does not line up with germline, which may come from a read error. The J gene is TRBJ1-1, the V gene TRBV20-1; the D is unclear. Per the germline V gene, CDR1 is DFQATT and CDR2 is SNEGSKA (reference sequence). The CDR3 has 14 residues. The CDR3 sequence is CSAYYRALNTGAFF. CDR3 sequence (DNA): TGCAGTGCTTATTACCGGGCCCTGAACACTGGAGCTTTCTTT.

This clonotype appeared many times. V gene TRBV27 combines with J gene TRBJ2-2; D call uncertain. V was clipped by 5 bases and J by 5 bases, with 9 bases between them. Germline V gives CDR1 MNHEY, CDR2 SMNVEV (reference sequence). CDR3 length: 13 residues. The CDR3 nucleotides read TGTGCCAGCAGTCGCTCCGCAACCGGGGAGCTGTTTTTT. As protein: CASSRSATGELFF.

This clonotype has a count of ten or more. J is TRBJ1-2 and V is TRBV20-1, with 10 bases matching TRBD1. From germline, CDR1 is DFQATT and CDR2 SNEGSKA (reference sequence). The CDR3 totals 16 residues. Trimming cost V 1 base and J 4 bases; bases outside gene matches: 9. The DNA for the CDR3 is TGCAGTGCTAGAGTGCGGGGACAGGGGAGAGGCTATGGCTACACCTTC. Translation gives CSARVRGQGRGYGYTF.

The table lists this clonotype with many counts. V and J are TRBV7-9 and TRBJ2-1; D remains unclear. Germline CDR1 reads SEHNR; CDR2 reads FQNEAQ (reference sequence). The germline V and J ends were trimmed by 6 bases and 6 bases, with 12 bases remaining between them. The CDR3 loop spans 13 amino acids. This chain's CDR3 is CASRGWKSNEQFF. CDR3 nucleotide sequence: TGTGCCAGCAGGGGCTGGAAGAGCAATGAGCAGTTCTTC.

The chain is built from TRBV20-1 and TRBJ1-2; 10 bases line up with TRBD1. Trimming removed 4 bases from V and 4 bases from J; junction bases left unmatched: 12. From germline, CDR1 is DFQATT and CDR2 SNEGSKA (reference sequence). The CDR3 is 16 residues long. The DNA for the CDR3 is TGCAGTGCTAAGAAAATGACAGGGGGCGGAGGCTATGGCTACACCTTC. Amino acids: CSAKKMTGGGGYGYTF.

In its sample, this clonotype was seen many times. This sequence joins TRBV12-3 or TRBV12-4 and TRBJ2-1; TRBD2 matches at 12 bases. The CDR3 loop spans 14 amino acids. Trimming cost V 8 bases and J 7 bases; bases outside gene matches: 6. The chain's CDR3 is CASRLAGGPNEQFF. CDR3 nucleotide sequence: TGTGCCAGCCGTCTAGCGGGAGGGCCTAATGAGCAGTTCTTC.

This clonotype was observed a handful of times. The chain carries TRBV12-3 or TRBV12-4 and TRBJ1-2, with D unclear. The CDR3 consists of 17 residues. V lost 7 bases and J 8 bases, leaving 29 bases between the germline ends. The CDR3 nucleotides read TGTGCCAGCACCGTACCGGGGAGGTACGGAGACTCTAGGGGCTACACCTTC. Its translation: CASTVPGRYGDSRGYTF.

The table lists this clonotype with many counts. The chain is built from TRBV5-5 and TRBJ2-4; 11 positions match TRBD2. Losses at the gene ends were 4 bases for V and 1 base for J; bases not matched to a gene: 10. The CDR3 is made up of 18 amino acids. In germline, CDR1 is SGHKS, CDR2 YYEKEE (reference sequence). The CDR3 DNA is TGTGCCAGCAGCCGCGGGCTAGCGGGAGGCTGGGCCAAAAACATTCAGTACTTC. It yields the protein CASSRGLAGGWAKNIQYF.

This clonotype was counted many times. The chain carries TRBV3-1 and TRBJ2-3; perhaps TRBD2 as D (5 bases). This CDR3 region has 18 residues. Germline V gene lookup returns CDR1 LGHDT and CDR2 YNNKEL (reference sequence). Trimming took off 1 base at V and 4 bases at J, with 21 bases between the two ends. CDR3 amino acids: CASSQVPGSRVNADTQYF. CDR3 nucleotides: TGTGCCAGCAGCCAAGTACCGGGCTCGAGGGTTAACGCAGATACGCAGTATTTT.

The table lists this clonotype with a few counts. The rearrangement joins TRBV7-6 to TRBJ1-6; 9 bases are shared with TRBD1. V shed 0 bases, J shed 10 bases, and the junction held 4 bases outside the gene matches. CDR1 is SGHVS, CDR2 FNYEAQ, per germline. CDR3 length: 15 residues. In nucleotides, the CDR3 is TGTGCCAGCAGCTTAGCGACAGGGGGAAACTCACCCCTCCACTTT. It codes for CASSLATGGNSPLHF.